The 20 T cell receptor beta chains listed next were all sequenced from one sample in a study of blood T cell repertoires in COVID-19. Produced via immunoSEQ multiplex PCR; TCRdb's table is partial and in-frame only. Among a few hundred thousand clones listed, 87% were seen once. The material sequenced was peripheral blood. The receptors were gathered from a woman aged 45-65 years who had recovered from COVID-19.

CDR3 residues: CASSPHAGLAGARNTQYF. CDR3 DNA sequence: TGTGCCAGCAGCCCCCACGCGGGACTAGCGGGAGCGAGGAATACGCAGTATTTT. The V gene is TRBV7-2, the J gene TRBJ2-3; 14 bases agree with TRBD2. The CDR3 is 18 residues long. V was pared by 5 bases and J by 7 bases, with 14 bases of the junction left unmatched. CDR1 is SGHTA and CDR2 is FQGNSA in the germline V gene.

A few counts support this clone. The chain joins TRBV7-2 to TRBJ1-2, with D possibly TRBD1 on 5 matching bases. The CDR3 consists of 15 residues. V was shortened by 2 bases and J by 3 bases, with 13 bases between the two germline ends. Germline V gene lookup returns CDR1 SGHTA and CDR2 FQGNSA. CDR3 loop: CASSLRQGLDYGYTF. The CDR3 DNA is TGTGCCAGCAGCTTAAGGCAGGGACTAGACTATGGCTACACCTTC.

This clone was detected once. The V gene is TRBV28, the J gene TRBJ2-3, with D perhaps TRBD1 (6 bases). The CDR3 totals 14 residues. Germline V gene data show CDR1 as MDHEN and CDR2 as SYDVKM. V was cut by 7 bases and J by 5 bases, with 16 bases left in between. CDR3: CASNSRGSGDTQYF. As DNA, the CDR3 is TGTGCCAGCAATAGCAGGGGCTCGGGAGATACGCAGTATTTT. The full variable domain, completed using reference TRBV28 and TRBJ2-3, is DVKVTQSSRYLVKRTGEKVFLECVQDMDHENMFWYRQDPGLGLRLIYFSYDVKMKEKGDIPEGYSVSREKKERFSLILESASTNQTSMYLCASNSRGSGDTQYFGPGTRLTVL.

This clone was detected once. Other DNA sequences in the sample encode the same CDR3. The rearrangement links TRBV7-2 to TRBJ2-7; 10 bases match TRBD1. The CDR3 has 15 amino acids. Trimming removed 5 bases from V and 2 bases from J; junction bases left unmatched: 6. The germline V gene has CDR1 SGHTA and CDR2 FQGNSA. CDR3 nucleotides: TGTGCCAGCAGCCCGAGGACAGGGGGGACCTACGAGCAGTACTTC. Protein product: CASSPRTGGTYEQYF.

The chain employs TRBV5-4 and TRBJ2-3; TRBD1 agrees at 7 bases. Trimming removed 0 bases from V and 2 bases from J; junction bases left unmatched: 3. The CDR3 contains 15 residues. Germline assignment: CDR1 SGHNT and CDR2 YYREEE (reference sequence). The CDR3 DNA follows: TGTGCCAGCAGCTTGGCACAGGGGTACACAGATACGCAGTATTTT. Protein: CASSLAQGYTDTQYF.

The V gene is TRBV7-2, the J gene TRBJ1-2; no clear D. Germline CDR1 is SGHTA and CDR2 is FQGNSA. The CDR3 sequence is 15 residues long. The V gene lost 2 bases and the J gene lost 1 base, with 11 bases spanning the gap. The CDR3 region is CASSLLGSYNYGYTF. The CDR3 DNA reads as TGTGCCAGCAGCTTACTAGGAAGTTATAACTATGGCTACACCTTC.

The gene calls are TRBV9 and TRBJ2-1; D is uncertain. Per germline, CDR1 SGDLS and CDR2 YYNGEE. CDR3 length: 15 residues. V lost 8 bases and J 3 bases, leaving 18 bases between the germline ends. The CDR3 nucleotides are TGTGCCAGAGGAGAATTGCCGGATATCTACAATGAGCAGTTCTTC. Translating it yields CARGELPDIYNEQFF.

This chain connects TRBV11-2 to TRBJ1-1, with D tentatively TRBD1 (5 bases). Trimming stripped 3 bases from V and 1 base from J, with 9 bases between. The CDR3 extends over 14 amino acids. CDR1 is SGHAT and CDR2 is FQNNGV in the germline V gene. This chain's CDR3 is CASSFPGWNTEAFF. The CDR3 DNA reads TGTGCCAGCAGCTTTCCAGGGTGGAACACTGAAGCTTTCTTT.

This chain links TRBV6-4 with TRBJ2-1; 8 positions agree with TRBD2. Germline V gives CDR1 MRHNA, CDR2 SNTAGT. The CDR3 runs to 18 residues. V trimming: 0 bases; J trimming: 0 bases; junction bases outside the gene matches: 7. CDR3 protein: CASSDSGGGPTSYNEQFF. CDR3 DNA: TGTGCCAGCAGTGACTCTGGCGGGGGGCCTACCTCCTACAATGAGCAGTTCTTC.

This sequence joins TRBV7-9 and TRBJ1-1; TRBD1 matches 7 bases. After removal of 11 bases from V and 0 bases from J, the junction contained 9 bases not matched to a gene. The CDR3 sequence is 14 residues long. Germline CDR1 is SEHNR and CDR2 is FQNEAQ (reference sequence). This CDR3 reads CAGKRDSMNTEAFF. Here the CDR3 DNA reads TGTGCCGGAAAGAGGGACAGCATGAACACTGAAGCTTTCTTT.

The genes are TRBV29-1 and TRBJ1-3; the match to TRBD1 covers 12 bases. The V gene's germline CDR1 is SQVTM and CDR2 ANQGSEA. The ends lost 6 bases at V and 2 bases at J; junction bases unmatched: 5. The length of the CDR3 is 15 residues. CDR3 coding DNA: TGCAGCGTGGGACAGGGGGCGATTCCTGGAAACACCATATATTTT. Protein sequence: CSVGQGAIPGNTIYF. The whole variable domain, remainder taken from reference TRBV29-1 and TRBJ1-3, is SAVISQKPSRDICQRGTSLTIQCQVDSQVTMMFWYRQQPGQSLTLIATANQGSEATYESGFVIDKFPISRPNLTFSTLTVSNMSPEDSSIYLCSVGQGAIPGNTIYFGEGSWLTVV.

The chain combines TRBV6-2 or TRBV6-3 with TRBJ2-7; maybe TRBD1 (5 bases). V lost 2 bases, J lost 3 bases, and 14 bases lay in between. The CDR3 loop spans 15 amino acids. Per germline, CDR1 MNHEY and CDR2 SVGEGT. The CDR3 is CASSYNTGSRYEQYF. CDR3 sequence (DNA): TGTGCCAGCAGTTACAATACAGGATCTCGCTACGAGCAGTACTTC.

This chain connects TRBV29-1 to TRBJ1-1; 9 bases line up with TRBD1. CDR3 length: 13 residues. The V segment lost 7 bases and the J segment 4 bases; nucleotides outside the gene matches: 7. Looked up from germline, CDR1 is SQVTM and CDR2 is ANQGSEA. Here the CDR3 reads CSGSTGGGTEAFF. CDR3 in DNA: TGCAGCGGCTCGACAGGGGGTGGCACTGAAGCTTTCTTT.

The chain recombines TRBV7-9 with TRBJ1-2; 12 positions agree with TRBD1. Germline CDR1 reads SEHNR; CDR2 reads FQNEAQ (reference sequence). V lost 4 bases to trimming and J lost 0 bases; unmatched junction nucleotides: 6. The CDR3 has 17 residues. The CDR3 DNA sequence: TGTGCCAGCAGCTCGAGGGACAGGGGGCGAGCTAACTATGGCTACACCTTC. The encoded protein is CASSSRDRGRANYGYTF.

The CDR3: CATSDPGGDTGELFF. The DNA of the CDR3 is TGTGCCACCAGTGACCCCGGAGGGGACACCGGGGAGCTGTTTTTT. This chain joins TRBV24-1 and TRBJ2-2, with a weak D call TRBD2 (6 bases). Germline V lookup: CDR1 KGHDR, CDR2 SFDVKD. Deletions cut 4 bases from V and 3 bases from J, with 11 bases between. The CDR3 has 15 residues.

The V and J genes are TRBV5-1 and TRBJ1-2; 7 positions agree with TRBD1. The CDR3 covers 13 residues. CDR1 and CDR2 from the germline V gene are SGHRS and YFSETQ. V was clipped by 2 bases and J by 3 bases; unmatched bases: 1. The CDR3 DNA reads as TGCGCCAGCAGCTTCACAGGGGACTATGGCTACACCTTC. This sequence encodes CASSFTGDYGYTF.

CDR3 nucleotides: TGTGCCAGCAGCCGAGCGAGCTCCTACGAGCAGTACTTC. This encodes CASSRASSYEQYF. V is TRBV3-1 (or the pseudogene TRBV3-2) and J is TRBJ2-7; D is unresolved. Germline V gene lookup returns CDR1 LGHDT and CDR2 YNNKEL (reference sequence). Trimming removed 4 bases from V and 0 bases from J, with 7 bases in between. The CDR3 spans 13 residues.

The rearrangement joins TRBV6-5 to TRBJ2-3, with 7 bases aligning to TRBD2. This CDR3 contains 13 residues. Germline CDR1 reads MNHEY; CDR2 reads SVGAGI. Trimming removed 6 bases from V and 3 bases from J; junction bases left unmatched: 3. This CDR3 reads CASRGGSTDTQYF. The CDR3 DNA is TGTGCCAGCAGGGGCGGGAGTACAGATACGCAGTATTTT.

The CDR3 bases are TGTGCCAGCTCACTTCAACCAGGGGGCCTGGGCTCGAACACTGAAGCTTTCTTT. Its protein product is CASSLQPGGLGSNTEAFF. V gene TRBV18 combines with J gene TRBJ1-1; 8 nucleotides align to TRBD1. This CDR3 is built from 18 residues. The V gene's germline CDR1 is KGHSH and CDR2 LQKENI. The J segment lost 1 base and the V segment lost 4 bases, leaving 14 bases of the junction unmatched.

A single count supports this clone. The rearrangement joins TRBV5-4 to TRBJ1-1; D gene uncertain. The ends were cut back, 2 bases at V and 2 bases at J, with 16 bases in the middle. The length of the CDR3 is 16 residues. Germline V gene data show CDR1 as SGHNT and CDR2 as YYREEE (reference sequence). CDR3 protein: CASSFDPGGRNTEAFF. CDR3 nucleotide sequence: TGTGCCAGCAGCTTTGATCCTGGTGGCAGAAACACTGAAGCTTTCTTT.